This T cell receptor beta chain was sequenced during a study of shared clonotypes between healthy human individuals. Notes on the study in general: What rarefaction showed was incomplete sorted-subset sequencing despite large depth.

Germline V gene data show CDR1 as SGHDN and CDR2 as FVKESK. V was clipped by 1 base and J by 4 bases, with 5 bases between them. This CDR3 spans 12 amino acids. Note on this clone: Antigen specificity is unknown.

Using immunoSEQ multiplex PCR, the repertoire was profiled, and TCRdb retains in-frame clones only, with some absent. The data contain some 1 million clones, under 80% of them seen just once; the ten biggest clones take up approximately 1.5%. Source material: memory CD4+ T cells sorted from blood. Subset meaning: CD45RA-negative fraction. This chain uses TRBV14 with TRBJ2-7; no clear D gene. The clonotype was recovered from a man younger than 35 in good health. The CDR3 reads CASSQARYEQYF. As DNA, the CDR3 is TGTGCCAGCAGCCAAGCCCGGTACGAGCAGTACTTC.